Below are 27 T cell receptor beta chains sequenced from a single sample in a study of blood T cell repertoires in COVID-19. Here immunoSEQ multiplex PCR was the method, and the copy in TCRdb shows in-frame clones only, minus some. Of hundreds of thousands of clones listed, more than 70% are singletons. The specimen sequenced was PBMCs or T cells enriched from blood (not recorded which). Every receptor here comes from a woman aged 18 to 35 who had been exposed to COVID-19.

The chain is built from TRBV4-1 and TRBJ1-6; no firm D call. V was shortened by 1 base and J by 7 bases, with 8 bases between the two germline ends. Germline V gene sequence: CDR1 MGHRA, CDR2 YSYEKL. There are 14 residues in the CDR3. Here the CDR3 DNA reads TGCGCCAGCAGCCAAGGGCTGGTAAATTCACCCCTCCACTTT. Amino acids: CASSQGLVNSPLHF.

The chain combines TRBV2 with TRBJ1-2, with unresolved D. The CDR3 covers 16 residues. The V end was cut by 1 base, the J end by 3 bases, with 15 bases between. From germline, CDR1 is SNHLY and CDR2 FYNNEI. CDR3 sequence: CASSEGLAAIHYGYTF. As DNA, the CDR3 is TGTGCCAGCAGTGAAGGCTTGGCCGCAATTCACTATGGCTACACCTTC.

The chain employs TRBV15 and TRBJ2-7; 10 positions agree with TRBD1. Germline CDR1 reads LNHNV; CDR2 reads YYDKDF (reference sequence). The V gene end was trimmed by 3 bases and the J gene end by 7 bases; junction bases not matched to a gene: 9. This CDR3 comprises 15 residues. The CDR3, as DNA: TGTGCCACCAGCAGTCCTCGGGACAGGGGATGGGAGCAGTACTTC. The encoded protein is CATSSPRDRGWEQYF.

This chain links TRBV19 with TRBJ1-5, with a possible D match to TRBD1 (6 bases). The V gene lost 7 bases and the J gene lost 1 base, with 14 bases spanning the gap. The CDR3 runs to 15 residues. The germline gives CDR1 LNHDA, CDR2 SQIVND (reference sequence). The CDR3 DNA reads TGTGCCAGTAACGCCCAGGGGATGAGCAATCAGCCCCAGCATTTT. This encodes CASNAQGMSNQPQHF.

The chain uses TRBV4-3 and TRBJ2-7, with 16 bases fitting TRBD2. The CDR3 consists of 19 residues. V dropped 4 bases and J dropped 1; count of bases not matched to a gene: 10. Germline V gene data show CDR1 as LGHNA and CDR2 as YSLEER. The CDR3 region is CASSRAMGLAGGESYEQYF. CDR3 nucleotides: TGCGCCAGCAGCCGAGCAATGGGACTAGCGGGGGGGGAATCCTACGAGCAGTACTTC.

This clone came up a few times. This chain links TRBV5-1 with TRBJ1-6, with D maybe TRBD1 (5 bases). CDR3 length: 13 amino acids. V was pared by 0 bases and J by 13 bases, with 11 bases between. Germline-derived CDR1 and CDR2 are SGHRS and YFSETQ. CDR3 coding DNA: TGCGCCAGCAGCTTGGAGGACAAGGCGCCCCTCCACTTT. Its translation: CASSLEDKAPLHF. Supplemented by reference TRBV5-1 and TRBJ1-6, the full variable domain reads KAGVTQTPRYLIKTRGQQVTLSCSPISGHRSVSWYQQTPGQGLQFLFEYFSETQRNKGNFPGRFSGRQFSNSRSEMNVSTLELGDSALYLCASSLEDKAPLHFGNGTRLTVT.

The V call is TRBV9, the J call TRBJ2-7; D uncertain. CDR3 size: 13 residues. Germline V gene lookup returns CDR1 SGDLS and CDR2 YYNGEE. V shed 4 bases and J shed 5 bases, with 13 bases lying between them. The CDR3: CASSPSPLHEQYF. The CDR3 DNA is TGTGCCAGCAGCCCGAGTCCCCTCCACGAGCAGTACTTC. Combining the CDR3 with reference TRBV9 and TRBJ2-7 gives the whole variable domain DSGVTQTPKHLITATGQRVTLRCSPRSGDLSVYWYQQSLDQGLQFLIQYYNGEERAKGNILERFSAQQFPDLHSELNLSSLELGDSALYFCASSPSPLHEQYFGPGTRLTVT.

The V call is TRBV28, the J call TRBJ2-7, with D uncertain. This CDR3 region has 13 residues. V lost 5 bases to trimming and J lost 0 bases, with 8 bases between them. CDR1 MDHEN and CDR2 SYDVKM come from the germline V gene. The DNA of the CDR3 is TGTGCCAGCAGTCCCGGTATCTCCTACGAGCAGTACTTC. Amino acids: CASSPGISYEQYF.

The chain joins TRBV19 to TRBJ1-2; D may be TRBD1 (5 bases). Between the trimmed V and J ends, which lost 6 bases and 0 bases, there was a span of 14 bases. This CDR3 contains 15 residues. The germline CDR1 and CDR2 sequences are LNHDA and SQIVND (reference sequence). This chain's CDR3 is CASSQSPRANYGYTF. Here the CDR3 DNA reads TGTGCCAGTAGCCAATCCCCCAGGGCTAACTATGGCTACACCTTC.

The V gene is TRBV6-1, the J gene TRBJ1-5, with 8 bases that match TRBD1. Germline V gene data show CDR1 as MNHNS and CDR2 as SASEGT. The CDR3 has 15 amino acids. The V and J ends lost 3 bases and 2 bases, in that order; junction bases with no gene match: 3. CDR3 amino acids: CASSETGAGNQPQHF. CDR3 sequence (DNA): TGTGCCAGCAGTGAGACAGGGGCGGGCAATCAGCCCCAGCATTTT.

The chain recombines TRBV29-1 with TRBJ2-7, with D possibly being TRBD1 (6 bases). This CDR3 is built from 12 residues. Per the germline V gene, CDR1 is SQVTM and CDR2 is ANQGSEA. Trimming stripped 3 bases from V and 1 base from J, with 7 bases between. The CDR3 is CSVERGSYEQYF. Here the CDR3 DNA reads TGCAGCGTTGAGAGGGGGTCCTACGAGCAGTACTTC.

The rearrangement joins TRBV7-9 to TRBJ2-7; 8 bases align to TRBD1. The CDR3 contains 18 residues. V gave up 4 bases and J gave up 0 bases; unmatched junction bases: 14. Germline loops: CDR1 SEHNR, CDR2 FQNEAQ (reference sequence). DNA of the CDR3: TGTGCCAGCAGCTCCCGACCTGGACAGGGTAGGAGCTCCTACGAGCAGTACTTC. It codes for CASSSRPGQGRSSYEQYF. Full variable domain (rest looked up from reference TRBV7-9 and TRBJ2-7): DTGVSQNPRHKITKRGQNVTFRCDPISEHNRLYWYRQTLGQGPEFLTYFQNEAQLEKSRLLSDRFSAERPKGSFSTLEIQRTEQGDSAMYLCASSSRPGQGRSSYEQYFGPGTRLTVT.

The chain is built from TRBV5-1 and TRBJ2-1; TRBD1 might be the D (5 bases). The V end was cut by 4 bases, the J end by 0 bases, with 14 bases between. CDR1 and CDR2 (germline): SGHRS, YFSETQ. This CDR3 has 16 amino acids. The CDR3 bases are TGCGCCAGCAGCCAGACCCGACAGAGCTCCTACAATGAGCAGTTCTTC. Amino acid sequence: CASSQTRQSSYNEQFF.

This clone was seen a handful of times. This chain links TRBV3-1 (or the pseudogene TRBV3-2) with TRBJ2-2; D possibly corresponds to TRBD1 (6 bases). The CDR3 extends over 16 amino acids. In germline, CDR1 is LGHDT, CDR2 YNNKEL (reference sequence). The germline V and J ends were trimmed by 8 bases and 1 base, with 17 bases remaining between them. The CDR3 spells CASQSLGAGNTGELFF. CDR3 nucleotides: TGTGCCAGCCAAAGCCTGGGGGCAGGGAACACCGGGGAGCTGTTTTTT.

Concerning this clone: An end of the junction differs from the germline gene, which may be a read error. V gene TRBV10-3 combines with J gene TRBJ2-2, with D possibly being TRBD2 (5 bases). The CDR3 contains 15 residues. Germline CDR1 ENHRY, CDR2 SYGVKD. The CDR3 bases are TGTGCCATCAGTCTAGGACTTAAGAACGCCGGGGAGCTGTTTTTT. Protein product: CAISLGLKNAGELFF.

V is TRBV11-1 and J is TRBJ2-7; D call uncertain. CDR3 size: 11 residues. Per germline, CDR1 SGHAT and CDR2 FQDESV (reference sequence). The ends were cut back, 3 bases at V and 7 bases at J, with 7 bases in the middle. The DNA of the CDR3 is TGTGCCAGCAGCTTGAGCTGGGAGCAGTACTTC. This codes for CASSLSWEQYF. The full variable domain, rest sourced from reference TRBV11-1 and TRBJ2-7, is EAEVAQSPRYKITEKSQAVAFWCDPISGHATLYWYRQILGQGPELLVQFQDESVVDDSQLPKDRFSAERLKGVDSTLKIQPAELGDSAMYLCASSLSWEQYFGPGTRLTVT.

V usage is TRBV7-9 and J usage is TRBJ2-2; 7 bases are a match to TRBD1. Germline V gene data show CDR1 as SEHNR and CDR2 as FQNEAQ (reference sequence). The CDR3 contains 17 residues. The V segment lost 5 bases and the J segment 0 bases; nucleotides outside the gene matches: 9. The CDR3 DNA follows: TGTGCCAGCAGCGTTCTGGACAGGTCAGCGAACACCGGGGAGCTGTTTTTT. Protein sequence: CASSVLDRSANTGELFF.

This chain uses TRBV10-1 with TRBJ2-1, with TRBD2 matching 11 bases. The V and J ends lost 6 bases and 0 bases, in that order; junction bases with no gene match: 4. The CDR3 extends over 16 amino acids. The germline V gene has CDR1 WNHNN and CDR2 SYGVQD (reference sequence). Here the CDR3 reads CASSTTSGASYNEQFF. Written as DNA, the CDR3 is TGCGCCAGCAGCACGACTAGCGGGGCCTCCTACAATGAGCAGTTCTTC.

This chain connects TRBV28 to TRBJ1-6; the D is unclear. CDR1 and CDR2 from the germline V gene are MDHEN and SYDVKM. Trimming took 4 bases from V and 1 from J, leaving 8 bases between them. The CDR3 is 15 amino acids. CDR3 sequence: CASSYTVSYNSPLHF. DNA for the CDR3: TGTGCCAGCAGTTATACAGTTTCCTATAATTCACCCCTCCACTTT.

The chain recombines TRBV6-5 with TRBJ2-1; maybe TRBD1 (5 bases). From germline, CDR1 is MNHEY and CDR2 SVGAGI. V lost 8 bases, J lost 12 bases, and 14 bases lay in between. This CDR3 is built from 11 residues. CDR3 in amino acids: CASGTDRGQFF. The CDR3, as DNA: TGTGCCAGCGGAACAGACAGAGGGCAGTTCTTC.

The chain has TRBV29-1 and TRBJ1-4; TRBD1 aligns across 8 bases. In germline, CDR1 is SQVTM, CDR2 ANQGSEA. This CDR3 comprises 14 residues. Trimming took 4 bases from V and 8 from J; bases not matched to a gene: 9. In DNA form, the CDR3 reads TGCAGCGTTGGCAGTGGACAGGGAGGCGAAAAACTGTTTTTT. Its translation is CSVGSGQGGEKLFF. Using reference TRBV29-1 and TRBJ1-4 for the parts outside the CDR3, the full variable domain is SAVISQKPSRDICQRGTSLTIQCQVDSQVTMMFWYRQQPGQSLTLIATANQGSEATYESGFVIDKFPISRPNLTFSTLTVSNMSPEDSSIYLCSVGSGQGGEKLFFGSGTQLSVL.

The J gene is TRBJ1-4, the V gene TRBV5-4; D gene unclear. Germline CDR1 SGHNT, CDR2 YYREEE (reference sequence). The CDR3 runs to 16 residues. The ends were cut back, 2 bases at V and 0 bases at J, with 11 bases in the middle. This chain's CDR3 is CASSLSRPATNEKLFF. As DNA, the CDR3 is TGTGCCAGCAGCTTAAGCCGTCCTGCAACTAATGAAAAACTGTTTTTT.

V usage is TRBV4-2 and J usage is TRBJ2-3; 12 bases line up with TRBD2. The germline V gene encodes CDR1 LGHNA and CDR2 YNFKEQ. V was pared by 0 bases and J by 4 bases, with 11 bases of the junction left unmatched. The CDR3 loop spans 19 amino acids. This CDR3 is CASSQDRASGRAVADTQYF. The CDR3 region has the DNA TGTGCCAGCAGCCAAGATAGGGCTAGCGGGAGGGCCGTGGCAGATACGCAGTATTTT.

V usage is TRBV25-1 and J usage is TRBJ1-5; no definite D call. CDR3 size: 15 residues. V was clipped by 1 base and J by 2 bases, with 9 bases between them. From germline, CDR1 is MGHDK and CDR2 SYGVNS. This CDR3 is CASSELGGGNQPQHF. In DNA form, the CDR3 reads TGTGCCAGCAGTGAATTAGGAGGAGGCAATCAGCCCCAGCATTTT.

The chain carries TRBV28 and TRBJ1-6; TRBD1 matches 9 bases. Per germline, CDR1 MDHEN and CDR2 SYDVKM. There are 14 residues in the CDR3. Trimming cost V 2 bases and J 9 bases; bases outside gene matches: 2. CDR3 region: CASSLGDRVSPLHF. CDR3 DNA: TGTGCCAGCAGTTTAGGGGACAGGGTTTCACCCCTCCACTTT.

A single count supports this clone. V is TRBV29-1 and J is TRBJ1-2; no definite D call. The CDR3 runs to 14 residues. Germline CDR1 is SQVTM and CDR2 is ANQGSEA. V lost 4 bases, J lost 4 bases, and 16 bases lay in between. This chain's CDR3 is CSVGASYQVYGYTF. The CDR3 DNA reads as TGCAGCGTTGGTGCCAGCTACCAGGTCTATGGCTACACCTTC.

The CDR3 nucleotides read TGCGCCAGCAGCTTGGGCGGATTAAGGACAGGCGACCTTTCCTACGAGCAGTACTTC. Translated, it gives CASSLGGLRTGDLSYEQYF. The V and J genes are TRBV5-1 and TRBJ2-7; 7 bases align to TRBD1. Per the germline V gene, CDR1 is SGHRS and CDR2 is YFSETQ. The CDR3 contains 19 residues. V was pared by 0 bases and J by 1 base, with 16 bases of the junction left unmatched. Combining the CDR3 with reference TRBV5-1 and TRBJ2-7 gives the whole variable domain KAGVTQTPRYLIKTRGQQVTLSCSPISGHRSVSWYQQTPGQGLQFLFEYFSETQRNKGNFPGRFSGRQFSNSRSEMNVSTLELGDSALYLCASSLGGLRTGDLSYEQYFGPGTRLTVT.